The 12 T cell receptor beta chains below were found in one sample sequenced in a study of Ad26.COV2.S vaccination and SARS-CoV-2 variants. The table came from immunoSEQ multiplex PCR; TCRdb's copy has only in-frame clones and leaves some out. The sample records more than 250,000 clones, around 87% being singletons. Treatment denoted: over 15 received Ad26.COV2.S at low or high dose, single or two shots; roughly five received placebo; per-sample allocation not given. Sampling was done on day 63 after the first vaccine or placebo injection. The sample in question was peripheral blood, obtained in a trial of Ad26.COV2.S vaccine versus placebo. The receptors come from a person aged 18-65 years who received the Ad26.COV2.S COVID-19 vaccine or a placebo.

The chain couples TRBV15 to TRBJ1-5; 10 bases agree with TRBD1. Germline CDR1 is LNHNV and CDR2 is YYDKDF (reference sequence). V lost 2 bases to trimming and J lost 5 bases; unmatched junction nucleotides: 6. The CDR3 runs 16 residues. CDR3 sequence reads: CATSRTAGTGDQPQHF. The CDR3 DNA is TGTGCCACCAGCAGAACAGCGGGGACAGGGGATCAGCCCCAGCATTTT.

The CDR3 DNA reads TGTGCCAGTAGTATAGAGACAGATACGCAGTATTTT. The encoded protein is CASSIETDTQYF. The chain is built from TRBV19 and TRBJ2-3; D gene uncertain. The CDR3 loop spans 12 amino acids. From germline, CDR1 is LNHDA and CDR2 SQIVND (reference sequence). V was clipped by 0 bases and J by 3 bases, with 1 base between them.

V usage is TRBV10-3 and J usage is TRBJ2-5; D possibly corresponds to TRBD1 (5 bases). V lost 0 bases to trimming and J lost 5 bases, with 7 bases between them. This CDR3 has 13 amino acids. Germline V gene sequence: CDR1 ENHRY, CDR2 SYGVKD. The CDR3 sequence is CAISESRVETQYF. In DNA form, the CDR3 reads TGTGCCATCAGTGAGTCCAGGGTCGAGACCCAGTACTTC.

V is TRBV27 and J is TRBJ1-5; 8 bases are a match to TRBD1. After removal of 1 base from V and 1 base from J, the junction contained 9 bases not matched to a gene. The CDR3 runs to 18 residues. Germline V CDR1 and CDR2: MNHEY, SMNVEV (reference sequence). The CDR3 region is CASSLFPPGQGSNQPQHF. Here the CDR3 DNA reads TGTGCCAGCAGTTTATTTCCCCCCGGACAGGGAAGCAATCAGCCCCAGCATTTT.

A word on this clone: The same CDR3 arises from other DNA sequences in this sample as well. This chain connects TRBV4-3 to TRBJ1-5; D perhaps matches TRBD1 (6 bases). The CDR3 runs 14 residues. The V end was cut by 3 bases, the J end by 3 bases, with 9 bases between. The germline gives CDR1 LGHNA, CDR2 YSLEER. The CDR3 DNA follows: TGCGCCAGCAGCCAGGACAGATACAATCAGCCCCAGCATTTT. It is translated as CASSQDRYNQPQHF.

This rearrangement joins TRBV6-5 to TRBJ1-1, with D perhaps matching TRBD1 (5 bases). CDR1 is MNHEY, CDR2 SVGAGI, per germline. CDR3 size: 15 residues. The V end was cut by 4 bases, the J end by 0 bases, with 12 bases between. This CDR3 is CASSLAGTVNTEAFF. The CDR3 DNA reads as TGTGCCAGCAGTTTAGCCGGGACGGTGAACACTGAAGCTTTCTTT.

Of note for this clone: The junction differs from germline at one of its ends, possibly a read error. V and J are TRBV5-1 and TRBJ2-7; TRBD1 matches at 8 bases. The CDR3 sequence is 13 residues long. CDR1 SGHRS and CDR2 YFSETQ come from the germline V gene. The CDR3 region has the DNA TGCGCCAGCAGTTTGGGGACAGGTTCCGAGCAGTACTTC. Its translation is CASSLGTGSEQYF. Together with reference TRBV5-1 and TRBJ2-7, the CDR3 gives the full variable domain: KAGVTQTPRYLIKTRGQQVTLSCSPISGHRSVSWYQQTPGQGLQFLFEYFSETQRNKGNFPGRFSGRQFSNSRSEMNVSTLELGDSALYLCASSLGTGSEQYFGPGTRLTVT.

The chain has TRBV3-1 (or the pseudogene TRBV3-2) and TRBJ2-5, with 8 bases lining up with TRBD2. This CDR3 comprises 15 residues. Per germline, CDR1 LGHDT and CDR2 YNNKEL (reference sequence). J lost 0 bases, V lost 4 bases, and 4 bases had no gene match. The CDR3 region is CASSPGGGHQETQYF. CDR3 DNA sequence: TGTGCCAGCAGCCCCGGGGGGGGCCACCAAGAGACCCAGTACTTC.

The rearrangement joins TRBV7-6 to TRBJ1-5; D is unresolved. This CDR3 contains 15 residues. V shed 4 bases and J shed 4 bases, with 14 bases lying between them. CDR1 and CDR2 from the germline V gene are SGHVS and FNYEAQ. For the CDR3, the DNA is TGTGCCAGCAGCTCCGAGACGGACGGTAATCAGCCCCAGCATTTT. Its protein is CASSSETDGNQPQHF.

This sequence joins TRBV2 and TRBJ2-5; 8 bases are a match to TRBD2. CDR1 is SNHLY and CDR2 is FYNNEI in the germline V gene. The CDR3 loop spans 15 amino acids. With V trimmed by 6 bases and J by 2 bases, 8 bases remained unmatched. Here the CDR3 DNA reads TGTGCCAGCAGGCCCGGCGGGACTAGACAAGAGACCCAGTACTTC. Residues: CASRPGGTRQETQYF.

The chain uses TRBV2 and TRBJ2-3, with no clear D. CDR1 is SNHLY, CDR2 FYNNEI, per germline. Trimming removed 0 bases at V and 7 bases at J, with 17 bases between. The CDR3 consists of 16 residues. DNA for the CDR3: TGTGCCAGCAGTGAAGCGCGACACGGAGTCCCGAATACGCAGTATTTT. Amino acid sequence: CASSEARHGVPNTQYF.

The chain recombines TRBV15 with TRBJ1-2, with TRBD1 as a possible D gene (6 bases). The CDR3 consists of 13 residues. V was cut by 5 bases and J by 4 bases, with 11 bases left in between. Germline values: CDR1 LNHNV, CDR2 YYDKDF (reference sequence). The CDR3 region has the DNA TGTGCCACCAGCGCGCAGGGGAGCTATGGCTACACCTTC. It specifies CATSAQGSYGYTF.